What follows are 23 T cell receptor beta chains derived from one specimen sequenced in a study of patients and donors after allogeneic stem cell transplantation. MiXCR, applied by TCRdb to the RT-PCR reads, yields one record per CDR3 protein. The profile shows approximately 200,000 distinct CDR3 sequences, around 41% of them singletons. Sequencing was done on a sample of blood, either unsorted or a sorted T cell fraction (not recorded which). The receptors stem from a human donor who was either an allogeneic HSCT recipient or a stem cell or donor lymphocyte infusion donor (not recorded which). It is not recorded whose cells these are; they may come from a transplant donor.

This clonotype was detected only a few times. The gene calls are TRBV19 and TRBJ1-1; 7 nucleotides agree with TRBD1. Germline V gene lookup returns CDR1 LNHDA and CDR2 SQIVND (reference sequence). This CDR3 is 12 amino acids long. The CDR3 region is CGTGTENTEAFF. For the CDR3, the DNA is TGTGGCACGGGGACAGAAAACACTGAAGCTTTCTTT.

This chain joins TRBV5-1 and TRBJ2-3, with D perhaps matching TRBD1 (6 bases). The V and J ends lost 4 bases and 3 bases respectively, with 12 bases between them. This CDR3 has 14 amino acids. The germline CDR1 and CDR2 sequences are SGHRS and YFSETQ. CDR3 residues: CASSRGQLTDTQYF. CDR3 nucleotides: TGCGCCAGCAGCAGGGGACAACTTACAGATACGCAGTATTTT.

This clonotype was detected only a few times. The chain employs TRBV20-1 and TRBJ1-1; D possibly corresponds to TRBD1 (6 bases). CDR3 size: 13 residues. The V and J ends lost 5 bases and 3 bases respectively, with 13 bases between them. Looked up from germline, CDR1 is DFQATT and CDR2 is SNEGSKA (reference sequence). Here the CDR3 DNA reads TGCAGTGCTCCTCGGGGGGCGGACACTGAAGCTTTCTTT. This gives the protein CSAPRGADTEAFF.

The rearrangement uses TRBV9 and TRBJ2-7, with D possibly being TRBD1 (6 bases). CDR1 is SGDLS, CDR2 YYNGEE, per germline. CDR3 length equals 14 residues. The V end lost 4 bases, the J end lost 2 bases, and 13 bases lay between the germline ends. CDR3 sequence: CASSIGTYTYEQYF. As DNA, the CDR3 is TGTGCCAGCAGCATCGGGACATACACCTACGAGCAGTACTTC. The full variable domain, its missing parts supplied by reference TRBV9 and TRBJ2-7, is DSGVTQTPKHLITATGQRVTLRCSPRSGDLSVYWYQQSLDQGLQFLIQYYNGEERAKGNILERFSAQQFPDLHSELNLSSLELGDSALYFCASSIGTYTYEQYFGPGTRLTVT.

In this sample, this clonotype turned up a few times. This rearrangement joins TRBV29-1 to TRBJ2-5; D remains ambiguous. The V end lost 4 bases, the J end lost 0 bases, and 12 bases lay between the germline ends. CDR1 and CDR2 from the germline V gene are SQVTM and ANQGSEA. The CDR3 totals 14 residues. CDR3 sequence reads: CSVVLPRHQETQYF. The CDR3, as DNA: TGCAGCGTTGTACTCCCCCGACACCAAGAGACCCAGTACTTC.

The chain carries TRBV20-1 and TRBJ1-5; 7 bases agree with TRBD1. V lost 1 base and J lost 0; bases outside the gene matches: 3. The CDR3 has 15 residues. Looked up from germline, CDR1 is DFQATT and CDR2 is SNEGSKA (reference sequence). CDR3 nucleotide sequence: TGCAGTGCTAGAGGGACAGGTATTAGCAATCAGCCCCAGCATTTT. Its protein is CSARGTGISNQPQHF.

The V call is TRBV20-1, the J call TRBJ1-2; weak D call: TRBD1 (5 bases). The CDR3 has 14 residues. V lost 1 base, J lost 5 bases, and 14 bases lay in between. The germline V gene has CDR1 DFQATT and CDR2 SNEGSKA (reference sequence). As DNA, the CDR3 is TGCAGTGCTAGAGGGGTCAGGGAGCTATATGGCTACACCTTC. It encodes CSARGVRELYGYTF.

The chain links TRBV28 to TRBJ1-2, with TRBD1 matching 7 bases. Germline CDR1 reads MDHEN; CDR2 reads SYDVKM. There are 15 residues in the CDR3. Losses at the gene ends were 6 bases for V and 4 bases for J; bases not matched to a gene: 11. As DNA, the CDR3 is TGTGCCAGCAGGGGGACAGAGGGTGCTTTCTATGGCTACACCTTC. As protein: CASRGTEGAFYGYTF.

This clonotype has only a few counts. The chain recombines TRBV6-1 with TRBJ1-5; the D gene is possibly TRBD1 (5 bases). The V end lost 0 bases, the J end lost 9 bases, and 15 bases lay between the germline ends. Germline V CDR1 and CDR2: MNHNS, SASEGT. The CDR3 loop spans 15 amino acids. The CDR3 protein is CASSEARGLGVPQHF. The CDR3 bases are TGTGCCAGCAGTGAAGCAAGGGGACTGGGGGTGCCCCAGCATTTT.

The chain is built from TRBV29-1 and TRBJ1-1; D ambiguous. The V end lost 7 bases, the J end lost 4 bases, and 25 bases lay between the germline ends. Per germline, CDR1 SQVTM and CDR2 ANQGSEA. The CDR3 is 16 amino acids. CDR3: CSAGRPFPGRPTEAFF. As DNA, the CDR3 is TGCAGCGCAGGAAGGCCATTTCCCGGGCGGCCCACTGAAGCTTTCTTT.

The V call is TRBV7-6, the J call TRBJ1-4, with D unclear. The germline V gene encodes CDR1 SGHVS and CDR2 FNYEAQ. There are 15 residues in the CDR3. V shed 1 base and J shed 8 bases, with 14 bases lying between them. This chain's CDR3 is CASSLEVNSYEKLFF. CDR3 sequence (DNA): TGTGCCAGCAGCTTAGAGGTGAACAGTTACGAAAAACTGTTTTTT. The full variable domain, in which reference TRBV7-6 and TRBJ1-4 provide the parts outside the CDR3, is GAGVSQSPRYKVTKRGQDVALRCDPISGHVSLYWYRQALGQGPEFLTYFNYEAQQDKSGLPNDRFSAERPEGSISTLTIQRTEQRDSAMYRCASSLEVNSYEKLFFGSGTQLSVL.

This clonotype was counted once. This rearrangement joins TRBV7-2 to TRBJ2-3, with D perhaps being TRBD1 or TRBD2 (5 bases each). This CDR3 contains 15 residues. V shed 1 base and J shed 4 bases, with 12 bases lying between them. Germline V CDR1 and CDR2: SGHTA, FQGNSA. Written as DNA, the CDR3 is TGTGCCAGCAGCTTAGTAATCCGAGGGGCAGATACGCAGTATTTT. Its protein product is CASSLVIRGADTQYF.

CDR3 DNA sequence: TGCGCCAGCAGCTTCCCAAAGGGTAATGAAGCTTTCTTT. Translation gives CASSFPKGNEAFF. The genes are TRBV5-1 and TRBJ1-1; D call uncertain. Deletions cut 2 bases from V and 7 bases from J, with 12 bases between. Germline V gene sequence: CDR1 SGHRS, CDR2 YFSETQ. The CDR3 length is 13 residues.

This chain links TRBV29-1 with TRBJ1-6, with a possible D match to TRBD1 (6 bases). Germline-derived CDR1 and CDR2 are SQVTM and ANQGSEA. The V gene lost 7 bases and the J gene lost 14 bases, with 24 bases spanning the gap. This CDR3 spans 14 amino acids. The CDR3 nucleotides read TGCAGCGCTAGGACAGCCGACTCCCAAGCAACCCTCCACTTT. Translation: CSARTADSQATLHF.

This clonotype has more than one count but fewer than ten. This chain joins TRBV12-3 or TRBV12-4 and TRBJ1-6; 8 bases align to TRBD1. V trimming: 5 bases; J trimming: 7 bases; junction bases outside the gene matches: 4. CDR3 length: 14 amino acids. Written as DNA, the CDR3 is TGTGCCAGCAGTCAGGGACAGGAGAATTCACCCCTCCACTTT. This codes for CASSQGQENSPLHF.

The chain links TRBV5-1 to TRBJ1-1, with D possibly TRBD1 on 5 matching bases. CDR1 and CDR2 from the germline V gene are SGHRS and YFSETQ. V dropped 4 bases and J dropped 3 bases, with 19 bases sitting between them. The CDR3 runs 16 residues. CDR3 DNA: TGCGCCAGCAGCCCACTCTCCGGGACCGTGGACACTGAAGCTTTCTTT. Encoded protein: CASSPLSGTVDTEAFF.

The chain recombines TRBV4-3 with TRBJ2-7; D might be TRBD2 (6 bases). V shed 0 bases and J shed 2 bases, with 11 bases lying between them. CDR1 and CDR2 (germline): LGHNA, YSLEER. CDR3 size: 15 residues. The CDR3 DNA reads TGCGCCAGCAGCCAAGATCTTTCGGGAGCCTACGAGCAGTACTTC. This codes for CASSQDLSGAYEQYF.

The chain is built from TRBV27 and TRBJ2-7; maybe TRBD1 (5 bases). Germline V gives CDR1 MNHEY, CDR2 SMNVEV (reference sequence). V was shortened by 6 bases and J by 2 bases, with 14 bases between the two germline ends. There are 14 residues in the CDR3. The CDR3 DNA is TGTGCCAGCAGCGACCCGTACAGGCCCTACGAGCAGTACTTC. It specifies CASSDPYRPYEQYF.

This clonotype has just a few counts. The chain uses TRBV9 and TRBJ2-7, with 7 bases matching TRBD2. The germline V gene encodes CDR1 SGDLS and CDR2 YYNGEE. CDR3 size: 14 residues. V lost 0 bases to trimming and J lost 2 bases; unmatched junction nucleotides: 2. CDR3 in amino acids: CASSVAGRAYEQYF. CDR3 bases: TGTGCCAGCAGCGTAGCTGGGAGGGCCTACGAGCAGTACTTC.

This clonotype has just a few counts. The V gene is TRBV7-9, the J gene TRBJ2-7; D is uncertain. CDR1 is SEHNR and CDR2 is FQNEAQ in the germline V gene (reference sequence). The CDR3 spans 15 residues. Trimming took 0 bases from V and 3 from J, leaving 12 bases between them. The CDR3 here is CASSLASTPLYEQYF. The CDR3 DNA reads TGTGCCAGCAGCTTAGCCTCGACACCGCTCTACGAGCAGTACTTC.

The chain carries TRBV7-9 and TRBJ1-3; tentatively, D is TRBD1 (6 bases). V was clipped by 5 bases and J by 1 base, with 9 bases between them. The CDR3 extends over 14 amino acids. The V gene's germline CDR1 is SEHNR and CDR2 FQNEAQ (reference sequence). DNA for the CDR3: TGTGCCAGCAGCCATGGGACATCTGGAAACACCATATATTTT. Amino acids: CASSHGTSGNTIYF.

This clonotype occurred once. The J gene is TRBJ2-3, the V gene TRBV7-2, with D possibly being TRBD2 (6 bases). CDR1 is SGHTA, CDR2 FQGNSA, per germline. V was shortened by 1 base and J by 2 bases, with 13 bases between the two germline ends. The CDR3 sequence is 16 residues long. This CDR3 is CASSLEAGTHTDTQYF. In DNA form, the CDR3 reads TGTGCCAGCAGCTTAGAGGCAGGGACTCACACAGATACGCAGTATTTT. The entire variable domain, with the rest obtained from reference TRBV7-2 and TRBJ2-3, is as follows: GAGVSQSPSNKVTEKGKDVELRCDPISGHTALYWYRQSLGQGLEFLIYFQGNSAPDKSGLPSDRFSAERTGGSVSTLTIQRTQQEDSAVYLCASSLEAGTHTDTQYFGPGTRLTVL.

V and J are TRBV7-9 and TRBJ1-4; 10 nucleotides agree with TRBD1. Germline values: CDR1 SEHNR, CDR2 FQNEAQ (reference sequence). The CDR3 totals 16 residues. Germline trimming cut 5 bases from V and 5 bases from J; bases unmatched to any gene: 8. DNA for the CDR3: TGTGCCAGCAGCCGCCGGGACAGGGGCTGGAATGAAAAACTGTTTTTT. Translating gives CASSRRDRGWNEKLFF.